This passage covers 21 T cell receptor beta chains from one sample sequenced in a study of PD-1 blockade in classical Hodgkin lymphoma. Time point denoted: cycle 4 day 1 (C4D1), after more than 5 weeks of nivolumab. Exposure to brentuximab vedotin varied, and each patient had relapsed following autologous stem cell transplantation. Thawed PBMCs yielded CD4+ T cells through magnetic negative selection. Profiled with immunoSEQ multiplex PCR; TCRdb holds only in-frame clones, not every one. The sample consists of 25,000 to 35,000 clones, about four fifths of them appearing once. This sample comprised CD4+ T cells from blood, obtained before the fourth cycle of nivolumab. The source of these receptors is a human donor with classical Hodgkin lymphoma.

The chain combines TRBV5-4 with TRBJ1-2; D unresolved. Between the trimmed V and J ends, which lost 0 bases and 0 bases, there was a span of 6 bases. The CDR3 contains 14 residues. Germline CDR1 is SGHNT and CDR2 is YYREEE (reference sequence). The CDR3 DNA reads TGTGCCAGCAGCTTGGTGACGACTAACTATGGCTACACCTTC. The encoded protein is CASSLVTTNYGYTF.

The V and J genes are TRBV5-1 and TRBJ1-2; D may be TRBD1 (5 bases). Germline CDR1 reads SGHRS; CDR2 reads YFSETQ. The CDR3 totals 15 residues. Deletions cut 0 bases from V and 10 bases from J, with 19 bases between. CDR3 nucleotide sequence: TGCGCCAGCAGCTTGGCCGCGGAGGGGCCAGGTCCCTACACCTTC. It codes for CASSLAAEGPGPYTF. Filled out from reference TRBV5-1 and TRBJ1-2, the complete variable domain reads KAGVTQTPRYLIKTRGQQVTLSCSPISGHRSVSWYQQTPGQGLQFLFEYFSETQRNKGNFPGRFSGRQFSNSRSEMNVSTLELGDSALYLCASSLAAEGPGPYTFGSGTRLTVV.

The CDR3 region has the DNA TGTGCCAGCTCACCGGATCTAAACTCTGGAAACACCATATATTTT. Encoded protein: CASSPDLNSGNTIYF. This chain links TRBV18 with TRBJ1-3, with D uncertain. The V gene's germline CDR1 is KGHSH and CDR2 LQKENI. With 3 bases removed from V and 0 bases from J, the gap between germline ends came to 9 bases. The CDR3 is 15 amino acids.

V and J are TRBV5-1 and TRBJ2-5; 7 nucleotides line up with TRBD1. This CDR3 region has 15 residues. Germline CDR1 SGHRS, CDR2 YFSETQ. Trimming took 0 bases from V and 2 from J; bases not matched to a gene: 4. The CDR3 bases are TGCGCCAGCAGCTTGGCCACGGGACAGCAAGAGACCCAGTACTTC. The encoded protein is CASSLATGQQETQYF.

This clone was recorded a few times. The chain joins TRBV5-1 to TRBJ1-2, with D hard to call. CDR1 and CDR2 (germline): SGHRS, YFSETQ. V shed 0 bases and J shed 8 bases, with 5 bases lying between them. The CDR3 runs 11 residues. Here the CDR3 DNA reads TGCGCCAGCAGCTTGGACCGGGGCTACACCTTC. Its translation: CASSLDRGYTF.

The rearrangement links TRBV5-1 to TRBJ2-5; weak D call: TRBD2 (7 bases). Germline lookup yields CDR1 SGHRS and CDR2 YFSETQ. This CDR3 comprises 15 residues. Trimming removed 1 base from V and 5 bases from J, with 15 bases in between. CDR3 bases: TGCGCCAGCAGCTTGAACGAGGGGGGGTTGGAGACCCAGTACTTC. It encodes CASSLNEGGLETQYF.

This rearrangement joins TRBV29-1 to TRBJ2-2; D gene unclear. V lost 5 bases, J lost 2 bases, and 15 bases lay in between. CDR3 size: 15 residues. The germline CDR1 and CDR2 sequences are SQVTM and ANQGSEA. The CDR3 is CSVTDGPVNTGELFF. The CDR3 DNA follows: TGCAGCGTTACGGACGGACCCGTTAACACCGGGGAGCTGTTTTTT.

The chain joins TRBV5-1 to TRBJ1-1; D remains ambiguous. Germline assignment: CDR1 SGHRS and CDR2 YFSETQ. This CDR3 contains 15 residues. Trimming took 0 bases from V and 4 from J, leaving 13 bases between them. The CDR3 reads CASSLAPGVGTEAFF. The CDR3 nucleotides read TGCGCCAGCAGCTTGGCCCCCGGGGTTGGCACTGAAGCTTTCTTT.

This chain uses TRBV9 with TRBJ2-1; 7 positions agree with TRBD2. Looked up from germline, CDR1 is SGDLS and CDR2 is YYNGEE. CDR3 length: 18 residues. V was clipped by 3 bases and J by 6 bases; unmatched bases: 18. CDR3 in DNA: TGTGCCAGCAGCGGCCCCCCAGGTTGGGGGGGAATTAGCAATGAGCAGTTCTTC. It yields the protein CASSGPPGWGGISNEQFF. The full variable domain, in which reference TRBV9 and TRBJ2-1 provide the parts outside the CDR3, is DSGVTQTPKHLITATGQRVTLRCSPRSGDLSVYWYQQSLDQGLQFLIQYYNGEERAKGNILERFSAQQFPDLHSELNLSSLELGDSALYFCASSGPPGWGGISNEQFFGPGTRLTVL.

V gene TRBV19 combines with J gene TRBJ1-1, with TRBD1 as a possible D gene (5 bases). There are 14 residues in the CDR3. From germline, CDR1 is LNHDA and CDR2 SQIVND (reference sequence). Trimming stripped 2 bases from V and 1 base from J, with 8 bases between. The DNA of the CDR3 is TGTGCCAGTAGTATATCAGGACAGAACACTGAAGCTTTCTTT. Translation gives CASSISGQNTEAFF.

This chain connects TRBV5-1 to TRBJ2-1, with 11 bases fitting TRBD2. Looked up from germline, CDR1 is SGHRS and CDR2 is YFSETQ. The V segment lost 7 bases and the J segment 4 bases; nucleotides outside the gene matches: 4. The CDR3 length is 14 residues. In nucleotides, the CDR3 is TGCGCCAGCGGAACTAGCGGGGGTTACAATGAGCAGTTCTTC. Amino acids: CASGTSGGYNEQFF.

The chain links TRBV5-1 to TRBJ2-5, with 10 bases that match TRBD1. Germline trimming cut 6 bases from V and 4 bases from J; bases unmatched to any gene: 12. CDR1 and CDR2 (germline): SGHRS, YFSETQ. The CDR3 has 16 residues. CDR3 protein: CASIPAPGTGAETQYF. The CDR3 coding sequence is TGCGCCAGCATCCCGGCGCCCGGGACAGGGGCAGAGACCCAGTACTTC.

V is TRBV6-5 and J is TRBJ2-7, with D hard to call. The CDR3 extends over 15 amino acids. Trimming left V 6 bases short and J 1 base short, with 16 bases between. In germline, CDR1 is MNHEY, CDR2 SVGAGI. The CDR3 coding sequence is TGTGCCAGCAGCTCCTCGTCCCTCGGATCCTACGAGCAGTACTTC. Encoded protein: CASSSSSLGSYEQYF.

The V and J genes are TRBV18 and TRBJ2-7, with a weak D call TRBD1 (6 bases). The V end lost 4 bases, the J end lost 1 base, and 17 bases lay between the germline ends. This CDR3 region has 16 residues. Germline lookup yields CDR1 KGHSH and CDR2 LQKENI. CDR3: CASSLLSTGMSYEQYF. The CDR3, as DNA: TGTGCCAGCTCACTCCTATCCACAGGGATGTCCTACGAGCAGTACTTC. Based on the CDR3 plus reference TRBV18 and TRBJ2-7, the full variable domain is NAGVMQNPRHLVRRRGQEARLRCSPMKGHSHVYWYRQLPEEGLKFMVYLQKENIIDESGMPKERFSAEFPKEGPSILRIQQVVRGDSAAYFCASSLLSTGMSYEQYFGPGTRLTVT.

This clone was found once. The DNA for the CDR3 is TGTGCCAGCAGCTTTTCTTCTTCAGGGGGCGGGGAAGCTTTCTTT. It codes for CASSFSSSGGGEAFF. V and J are TRBV7-9 and TRBJ1-1, with 8 bases matching TRBD1. The length of the CDR3 is 15 residues. From germline, CDR1 is SEHNR and CDR2 FQNEAQ (reference sequence). V shed 3 bases, J shed 8 bases, and the junction held 11 bases outside the gene matches. Variable domain in full (rest from reference TRBV7-9 and TRBJ1-1): DTGVSQNPRHKITKRGQNVTFRCDPISEHNRLYWYRQTLGQGPEFLTYFQNEAQLEKSRLLSDRFSAERPKGSFSTLEIQRTEQGDSAMYLCASSFSSSGGGEAFFGQGTRLTVV.

This rearrangement joins TRBV5-1 to TRBJ2-7, with unresolved D. The CDR3 loop spans 12 amino acids. Trimming shortened V by 4 bases and J by 1 base, and 6 bases separated the two germline ends. Germline V gives CDR1 SGHRS, CDR2 YFSETQ. Here the CDR3 reads CASSPESYEQYF. The CDR3 nucleotides are TGCGCCAGCAGCCCGGAGTCCTACGAGCAGTACTTC.

The chain employs TRBV7-7 and TRBJ2-5, with 10 bases identical to TRBD1. The CDR3 covers 15 residues. Germline V gives CDR1 SSHAT, CDR2 FNYEAQ (reference sequence). The trim removed 8 bases at V and 5 bases at J, leaving 11 bases unmatched. CDR3 in amino acids: CASSPDRGPGETQYF. In nucleotides, the CDR3 is TGTGCCAGCTCGCCAGACAGGGGGCCGGGGGAGACCCAGTACTTC.

V and J are TRBV9 and TRBJ1-4; unclear D gene. Germline CDR1 and CDR2: SGDLS and YYNGEE. The V end was cut by 4 bases, the J end by 4 bases, with 8 bases between. CDR3 length: 13 residues. The DNA for the CDR3 is TGTGCCAGCAGCTACGGGGTTAATGAAAAACTGTTTTTT. The encoded protein is CASSYGVNEKLFF.

The DNA for the CDR3 is TGTGCCAGCAGAGTTAGCGGGGGCGAAGAGACCCAGTACTTC. Translated, it gives CASRVSGGEETQYF. The rearrangement joins TRBV6-5 to TRBJ2-5; 9 bases agree with TRBD2. This CDR3 has 14 amino acids. The V gene end was trimmed by 6 bases and the J gene end by 3 bases; junction bases not matched to a gene: 5. Per the germline V gene, CDR1 is MNHEY and CDR2 is SVGAGI.

V usage is TRBV29-1 and J usage is TRBJ2-7; 9 bases align to TRBD2. Germline V gene lookup returns CDR1 SQVTM and CDR2 ANQGSEA. The CDR3 loop spans 14 amino acids. V shed 4 bases and J 2 bases; nucleotides not matched to a gene: 6. DNA of the CDR3: TGCAGCGTTGTGCCTAGCGGGACCCCCTACGAGCAGTACTTC. It encodes CSVVPSGTPYEQYF.

This chain uses TRBV5-1 with TRBJ2-3; 9 bases are a match to TRBD2. V lost 4 bases, J lost 6 bases, and 6 bases stayed unmatched. This CDR3 has 14 amino acids. Germline V lookup: CDR1 SGHRS, CDR2 YFSETQ. As DNA, the CDR3 is TGCGCCAGCAGCCCTAGCGGGGCGCGGGATACGCAGTATTTT. The encoded protein is CASSPSGARDTQYF.